The clone carrying this T cell receptor (beta chain) has only a few counts. TCRdb re-analysed the 5' RACE reads in MiXCR, keeping a single row per CDR3 protein. The sample shows 500,000 to 650,000 distinct CDR3 sequences, just over 7% of them seen only once. The germline CDR1 and CDR2 sequences are SNHLY and FYNNEI. The CDR3 loop spans 15 amino acids. The trim removed 6 bases at V and 5 bases at J, leaving 10 bases unmatched. This specimen comes from a study of identical twins. These data are also associated with another study on yellow fever vaccine responses in identical twins.

The specimen was PBMCs. The TCR sequence derives from a young woman in good health. The rearrangement joins TRBV2 to TRBJ1-1; 9 nucleotides match TRBD1. The CDR3 sequence is CASSLQGAERTEAFF. The CDR3 DNA sequence: TGTGCCAGCAGCCTACAGGGGGCTGAGAGGACTGAAGCTTTCTTT.